The 22 T cell receptor beta chains below come from one sample, sequenced in a study of technical replicates of blood from a few donors. Generated by immunoSEQ multiplex PCR, the TCRdb table keeps only in-frame clones and is missing some. The sample has approximately 93,000 clones; 85% to 95% are singletons. The sequencing input was T cells isolated from PBMCs. These receptors all come from a human donor in good health.

This chain connects TRBV9 to TRBJ2-7; D perhaps matches TRBD1 (7 bases). V was pared by 0 bases and J by 2 bases, with 12 bases between. The CDR3 has 15 amino acids. The germline V gene encodes CDR1 SGDLS and CDR2 YYNGEE. CDR3 protein: CASSVGGDSPYEQYF. CDR3 bases: TGTGCCAGCAGCGTAGGGGGGGACAGCCCCTACGAGCAGTACTTC. Looking up the rest from reference TRBV9 and TRBJ2-7 gives the full variable domain: DSGVTQTPKHLITATGQRVTLRCSPRSGDLSVYWYQQSLDQGLQFLIQYYNGEERAKGNILERFSAQQFPDLHSELNLSSLELGDSALYFCASSVGGDSPYEQYFGPGTRLTVT.

The chain uses TRBV6-1 and TRBJ2-2; 9 nucleotides line up with TRBD1. This CDR3 has 16 residues. Germline V gives CDR1 MNHNS, CDR2 SASEGT. The V and J ends lost 0 bases and 3 bases, in that order; junction bases with no gene match: 2. CDR3 in DNA: TGTGCCAGCAGTGAAGCTTGGGACAGGGACACCGGGGAGCTGTTTTTT. As protein: CASSEAWDRDTGELFF.

This clone was found once. The rearrangement joins TRBV2 to TRBJ2-3; 12 nucleotides align to TRBD2. The germline gives CDR1 SNHLY, CDR2 FYNNEI. The junction had 6 bases not matched to a gene; V was cut back by 6 bases and J by 2 bases. The CDR3 covers 16 residues. CDR3 residues: CASRATSGGYTDTQYF. The DNA for the CDR3 is TGTGCCAGCAGGGCTACTAGCGGGGGGTACACAGATACGCAGTATTTT. Filled out from reference TRBV2 and TRBJ2-3, the complete variable domain reads EPEVTQTPSHQVTQMGQEVILRCVPISNHLYFYWYRQILGQKVEFLVSFYNNEISEKSEIFDDQFSVERPDGSNFTLKIRSTKLEDSAMYFCASRATSGGYTDTQYFGPGTRLTVL.

The chain uses TRBV21-1 and TRBJ1-3. TRBV21-1 is designated a pseudogene. The CDR3 is 16 residues long. In nucleotides, the CDR3 is TGTGCCAGCAGTCTGGGGGAGGGCTGGAAGGGAAACACCATATATTTT. Translated: CASSLGEGWKGNTIYF.

J is TRBJ2-1 and V is TRBV5-8; TRBD2 agrees at 8 bases. The CDR3 is made up of 14 amino acids. Germline V gene lookup returns CDR1 SGHTS and CDR2 YDEGEE. J lost 12 bases, V lost 1 base, and 9 bases had no gene match. CDR3 loop: CASSLSGTSSAQFF. CDR3 DNA: TGTGCCAGCAGCTTGTCCGGGACTAGTTCTGCGCAGTTCTTC.

This clone was observed a single time. This chain links TRBV2 with TRBJ2-2; D unresolved. Per germline, CDR1 SNHLY and CDR2 FYNNEI. CDR3 length: 15 residues. The V end was cut by 7 bases, the J end by 2 bases, with 14 bases between. The CDR3 region is CASTVGPSNTGELFF. The CDR3 nucleotides read TGTGCCAGCACAGTGGGCCCCTCAAACACCGGGGAGCTGTTTTTT.

This chain links TRBV27 with TRBJ2-3; D call uncertain. The V gene's germline CDR1 is MNHEY and CDR2 SMNVEV (reference sequence). This CDR3 spans 14 amino acids. V lost 5 bases to trimming and J lost 6 bases, with 15 bases between them. CDR3 bases: TGTGCCAGCAGTACTAAACTTCTAGGTGATACGCAGTATTTT. Translating it yields CASSTKLLGDTQYF.

The chain is built from TRBV7-2 and TRBJ2-7; 8 bases agree with TRBD2. The CDR3 is 16 amino acids. V was pared by 1 base and J by 3 bases, with 8 bases of the junction left unmatched. Germline values: CDR1 SGHTA, CDR2 FQGNSA. The CDR3 region has the DNA TGTGCCAGCAGCTTAGACACTAGCGGTAAATTCTACGAGCAGTACTTC. Translated: CASSLDTSGKFYEQYF.

The chain has TRBV6-5 and TRBJ1-1; D uncertain. Trimming cost V 4 bases and J 4 bases, with 13 bases left between them. This CDR3 comprises 14 residues. Germline CDR1 is MNHEY and CDR2 is SVGAGI. The CDR3 loop reads CASSFGLLGTEAFF. The CDR3, as DNA: TGTGCCAGCAGTTTTGGACTGTTGGGCACTGAAGCTTTCTTT.

V is TRBV6-5 and J is TRBJ2-7; D may be TRBD2 (6 bases). Trimming took off 5 bases at V and 6 bases at J, with 14 bases between the two ends. Germline assignment: CDR1 MNHEY and CDR2 SVGAGI. The CDR3 totals 13 residues. The CDR3 nucleotides read TGTGCCAGCAGTCCCCCCGGAGGGAGCGAGCAGTACTTC. Protein product: CASSPPGGSEQYF.

CDR3 sequence: CASGFWTGTSGNTIYF. For the CDR3, the DNA is TGTGCTAGTGGTTTCTGGACAGGGACATCGGGAAACACCATATATTTT. The rearrangement joins TRBV12-5 to TRBJ1-3; 8 positions agree with TRBD1. J was trimmed by 4 bases and V by 3 bases; bases with no gene match: 8. From germline, CDR1 is LGHNT and CDR2 FRNRAP. CDR3 length equals 16 residues.

The table lists this clone with a few counts. The chain couples TRBV10-3 to TRBJ1-1; 7 nucleotides align to TRBD1. This CDR3 spans 14 amino acids. The V gene end was trimmed by 7 bases and the J gene end by 2 bases; junction bases not matched to a gene: 7. Germline V lookup: CDR1 ENHRY, CDR2 SYGVKD. CDR3 amino acids: CAITPTGPNTEAFF. The CDR3 DNA follows: TGTGCCATCACTCCGACAGGGCCTAACACTGAAGCTTTCTTT.

In its sample, this clone was seen once. V usage is TRBV25-1 and J usage is TRBJ2-3; TRBD2 matches at 8 bases. J was trimmed by 4 bases and V by 5 bases; bases with no gene match: 11. CDR1 and CDR2 (germline): MGHDK, SYGVNS. This CDR3 has 16 amino acids. The DNA of the CDR3 is TGTGCCAGCAGTAACCCCAGCGGGAGATGGGCAGATACGCAGTATTTT. Translated: CASSNPSGRWADTQYF.

In its sample, this clone was seen once. J is TRBJ2-7 and V is TRBV28; 7 nucleotides line up with TRBD2. This CDR3 has 14 amino acids. V gave up 7 bases and J gave up 6 bases; unmatched junction bases: 12. CDR1 MDHEN and CDR2 SYDVKM come from the germline V gene. Here the CDR3 DNA reads TGTGCCAGCAAACAACGGGGGAGGGCCTCCGAGCAGTACTTC. Its protein is CASKQRGRASEQYF. Based on the CDR3 plus reference TRBV28 and TRBJ2-7, the full variable domain is DVKVTQSSRYLVKRTGEKVFLECVQDMDHENMFWYRQDPGLGLRLIYFSYDVKMKEKGDIPEGYSVSREKKERFSLILESASTNQTSMYLCASKQRGRASEQYFGPGTRLTVT.

The chain employs TRBV6-1 and TRBJ2-7, with D maybe TRBD2 (7 bases). CDR1 and CDR2 from the germline V gene are MNHNS and SASEGT. V was clipped by 4 bases and J by 1 base, with 17 bases between them. CDR3 size: 16 residues. The CDR3 DNA follows: TGTGCCAGCAGTGGATCTCGGGGGGCTGGGTCCTACGAGCAGTACTTC. It yields the protein CASSGSRGAGSYEQYF.

This chain links TRBV5-4 with TRBJ1-1; perhaps TRBD1 as D (5 bases). The CDR3 length is 13 residues. Per germline, CDR1 SGHNT and CDR2 YYREEE (reference sequence). V gave up 4 bases and J gave up 11 bases, with 18 bases separating them. CDR3 DNA: TGTGCCAGCAGCGCGGACGGGGGGTTGGGGGCTTTCTTT. Its translation: CASSADGGLGAFF.

The genes are TRBV6-6 and TRBJ2-2, with D perhaps TRBD1 (6 bases). This CDR3 is built from 14 residues. Germline values: CDR1 MNHNY, CDR2 SVGAGI (reference sequence). The germline V and J ends were trimmed by 8 bases and 3 bases, with 13 bases remaining between them. The CDR3 nucleotides read TGTGCCAGCTCGAGGGACACCTACACCGGGGAGCTGTTTTTT. Protein: CASSRDTYTGELFF.

V gene TRBV6-5 combines with J gene TRBJ2-1, with 8 bases matching TRBD2. Per the germline V gene, CDR1 is MNHEY and CDR2 is SVGAGI. The CDR3 spans 15 residues. J gave up 4 bases and V 5 bases, and 7 bases lay outside the gene matches. In DNA, the CDR3 is TGTGCCAGCAGTCTCCGGGAGGGCGGGTACAATGAGCAGTTCTTC. Translating gives CASSLREGGYNEQFF.

The chain links TRBV7-6 to TRBJ1-3, with 7 bases aligning to TRBD1. CDR1 is SGHVS and CDR2 is FNYEAQ in the germline V gene. The CDR3 is 16 residues long. J was trimmed by 0 bases and V by 1 base; bases with no gene match: 3. The CDR3 DNA reads as TGTGCCAGCAGCTTAGTTGGGACAGACTCTGGAAACACCATATATTTT. This gives the protein CASSLVGTDSGNTIYF.

CDR3 coding DNA: TGTGCCAGTAGTCCGGGACAGGGGATTACCGGGGAGCTGTTTTTT. Amino acid sequence: CASSPGQGITGELFF. V usage is TRBV19 and J usage is TRBJ2-2, with 10 bases aligning to TRBD1. The CDR3 is 15 residues long. The V segment lost 5 bases and the J segment 5 bases; nucleotides outside the gene matches: 5. The V gene's germline CDR1 is LNHDA and CDR2 SQIVND (reference sequence). The full variable domain, its missing parts supplied by reference TRBV19 and TRBJ2-2, is DGGITQSPKYLFRKEGQNVTLSCEQNLNHDAMYWYRQDPGQGLRLIYYSQIVNDFQKGDIAEGYSVSREKKESFPLTVTSAQKNPTAFYLCASSPGQGITGELFFGEGSRLTVL.

The chain recombines TRBV12-5 with TRBJ1-4; a weak D match, TRBD1 (5 bases). The germline V gene encodes CDR1 LGHNT and CDR2 FRNRAP. Trimming pared 6 bases from V and 5 bases from J, leaving 13 bases between. There are 14 residues in the CDR3. The CDR3: CASGLGGDNEKLFF. CDR3 nucleotide sequence: TGTGCTAGTGGCCTAGGAGGGGACAATGAAAAACTGTTTTTT. Looking up the rest from reference TRBV12-5 and TRBJ1-4 gives the full variable domain: DARVTQTPRHKVTEMGQEVTMRCQPILGHNTVFWYRQTMMQGLELLAYFRNRAPLDDSGMPKDRFSAEMPDATLATLKIQPSEPRDSAVYFCASGLGGDNEKLFFGSGTQLSVL.

The chain has TRBV5-4 and TRBJ2-7, with 13 bases fitting TRBD2. This CDR3 spans 17 amino acids. V shed 0 bases and J 3 bases; nucleotides not matched to a gene: 6. CDR1 SGHNT and CDR2 YYREEE come from the germline V gene (reference sequence). The CDR3 DNA reads as TGTGCCAGCAGCTTGGGGCCGGGACTAGCGGGAAACTACGAGCAGTACTTC. Translation gives CASSLGPGLAGNYEQYF.